This T cell receptor (beta chain) was identified during a study of OX40 agonist ivuxolimab in advanced cancers. Study-wide background: Those treated in dose escalation had hepatocellular carcinoma, melanoma, renal cell cancer or head and neck cancer. Eligibility rules accepted prior anti-PD-1, anti-PD-L1 or anti-CTLA-4 therapy, and over 35% had some.

A few counts support this clone. Its antigen remains unidentified. Assay: immunoSEQ multiplex PCR; the TCRdb copy retains only in-frame clones and omits some. Among 30,000 to 40,000 clones listed, about four fifths were seen once. With 4 bases removed from V and 0 bases from J, the gap between germline ends came to 10 bases. Per the germline V gene, CDR1 is SGDLS and CDR2 is YYNGEE. CDR3 length: 15 residues. Study-level results: Compared with CD4+, CD8+ T cells on average had more expanded clones.

The sequence derives from an adult with an advanced solid tumor such as melanoma, head and neck, liver or kidney cancer. Source: CD4+ or CD8+ T cells sorted from blood, taken in a trial of the OX40 agonist ivuxolimab. The chain carries TRBV9 and TRBJ2-2; possible D gene TRBD1, 6 bases. For the CDR3, the DNA is TGTGCCAGCAGCTTCAGGGGCGCGAACACCGGGGAGCTGTTTTTT. This translates into CASSFRGANTGELFF.